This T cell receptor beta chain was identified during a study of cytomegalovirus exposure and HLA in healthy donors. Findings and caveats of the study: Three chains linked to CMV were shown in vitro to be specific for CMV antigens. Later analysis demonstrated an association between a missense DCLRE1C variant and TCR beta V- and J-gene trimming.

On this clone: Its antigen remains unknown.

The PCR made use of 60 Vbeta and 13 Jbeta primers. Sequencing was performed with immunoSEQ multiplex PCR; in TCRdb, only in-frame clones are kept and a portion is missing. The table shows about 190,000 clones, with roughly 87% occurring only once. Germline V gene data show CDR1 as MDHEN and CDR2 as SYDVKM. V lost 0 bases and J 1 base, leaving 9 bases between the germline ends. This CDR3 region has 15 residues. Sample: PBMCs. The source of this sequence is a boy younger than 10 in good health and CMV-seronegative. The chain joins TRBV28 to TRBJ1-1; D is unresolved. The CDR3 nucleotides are TGTGCCAGCAGTTTATGGTCCACTCAGAACACTGAAGCTTTCTTT. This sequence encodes CASSLWSTQNTEAFF.